The rows below give T cell receptor beta chains drawn from one sample of a study of T cell changes during pregnancy in multiple sclerosis. Using immunoSEQ multiplex PCR, the repertoire was profiled, and TCRdb retains in-frame clones only, with some absent. This table has 60,000 or so clones, 90% appearing once. This specimen was peripheral blood, taken in the second trimester of pregnancy. All receptors come from a female donor in good health, enrolled as a control in a pregnancy study. Each CDR3 is given with its conserved first and last residue. The order of the fields is J gene, clone size, V gene, D gene, CDR3 DNA, CDR3 protein. D genes are given only for firm matches. Some rows mark clone size as missing; the rest say once, few, many or name a class of expanded clone.

j_call: TRBJ1-1; clone_size: NA; v_call: TRBV4-1; d_call: NA; cdr3_nt: TGCGCCAGCAGCCAAGGCCGGGCCAGGGCGTCTGAAGCTTTCTTT; cdr3_aa: CASSQGRARASEAFF
j_call: TRBJ2-1; clone_size: NA; v_call: TRBV15; d_call: TRBD2; cdr3_nt: TGTGCCACCGGTCCAGCGGGGACCTACAATGAGCAGTTCTTC; cdr3_aa: CATGPAGTYNEQFF
j_call: TRBJ1-2; clone_size: NA; v_call: TRBV5-1; d_call: NA; cdr3_nt: TGCGCCAGCAGCGTGGACCCTGTGGCCTATGGCTACACCTTC; cdr3_aa: CASSVDPVAYGYTF
j_call: TRBJ1-4; clone_size: NA; v_call: TRBV6-5; d_call: NA; cdr3_nt: TGTGCCAGCAGTTCTACAGGGCACGATGAAAAACTGTTTTTT; cdr3_aa: CASSSTGHDEKLFF
j_call: TRBJ2-4; clone_size: NA; v_call: TRBV6-5; d_call: NA; cdr3_nt: TGTGCCAGCAGTTACAGAATTAGAAACATTCAGTACTTC; cdr3_aa: CASSYRIRNIQYF
j_call: TRBJ1-1; clone_size: few; v_call: TRBV4-1; d_call: NA; cdr3_nt: TGCGCCAGCAGCCAACCACAGGGATCAACTGAAGCTTTCTTT; cdr3_aa: CASSQPQGSTEAFF
j_call: TRBJ2-7; clone_size: NA; v_call: TRBV6-5; d_call: NA; cdr3_nt: TGTGCCAGCAGTTCCCCTTCCTACGAGCAGTACTTC; cdr3_aa: CASSSPSYEQYF
j_call: TRBJ1-2; clone_size: NA; v_call: TRBV6-1; d_call: NA; cdr3_nt: TGTGCCAGCAGTGAAGGCGGGGTGCTGGAAAGTGGCTACACCTTC; cdr3_aa: CASSEGGVLESGYTF
j_call: TRBJ2-5; clone_size: NA; v_call: TRBV6-1; d_call: TRBD2; cdr3_nt: TGTGCCAGCAGTGTAACCGGGACTAGCGGGGGAGAGACCCAGTACTTC; cdr3_aa: CASSVTGTSGGETQYF
j_call: TRBJ2-5; clone_size: NA; v_call: TRBV7-8; d_call: TRBD1; cdr3_nt: TGTGCCAGCAGCACATTAATTCAGGGGGCGGGAGAGACCCAGTACTTC; cdr3_aa: CASSTLIQGAGETQYF
j_call: TRBJ1-1; clone_size: few; v_call: TRBV20-1; d_call: TRBD1; cdr3_nt: TGCAGTAAACAGGGGATCGGTGAAGCTTTCTTT; cdr3_aa: CSKQGIGEAFF
j_call: TRBJ2-4; clone_size: NA; v_call: TRBV27; d_call: NA; cdr3_nt: TGTGCCAGCGGTGGGGCGGGGCTCGCCAAAAACATTCAGTACTTC; cdr3_aa: CASGGAGLAKNIQYF
j_call: TRBJ2-3; clone_size: NA; v_call: TRBV15; d_call: NA; cdr3_nt: TGTGCCACCAGCAGAGACTTCGGAGTCTCTAGCACAGATACGCAGTATTTT; cdr3_aa: CATSRDFGVSSTDTQYF
j_call: TRBJ2-7; clone_size: NA; v_call: TRBV5-1; d_call: TRBD2; cdr3_nt: TGCGCCAGCAGAAGGACTAGCCTCGAGCAGTACTTC; cdr3_aa: CASRRTSLEQYF
j_call: TRBJ2-3; clone_size: NA; v_call: TRBV6-5; d_call: TRBD2; cdr3_nt: TGTGCCAGCAGTCCCGGAGGGACTAGCGGCGATACGCAGTATTTT; cdr3_aa: CASSPGGTSGDTQYF
j_call: TRBJ2-1; clone_size: NA; v_call: TRBV6-5; d_call: NA; cdr3_nt: TGTGCCATCGGCCAGGGTGGTATAAATGAGCAGTTCTTC; cdr3_aa: CAIGQGGINEQFF
j_call: TRBJ1-2; clone_size: NA; v_call: TRBV28; d_call: NA; cdr3_nt: TGTGCCACCAACACGTATATTCAATATGGCTACACCTTC; cdr3_aa: CATNTYIQYGYTF
j_call: TRBJ1-6; clone_size: NA; v_call: TRBV5-1; d_call: NA; cdr3_nt: TGCGCCAGCAGCTTAGATTTGCAGGGGAATTCACCCCTCCACTTT; cdr3_aa: CASSLDLQGNSPLHF
j_call: TRBJ1-1; clone_size: NA; v_call: TRBV7-9; d_call: NA; cdr3_nt: TGTGCCAGCAGCGAGTGGACAGCTTTGAACACTGAAGCTTTCTTT; cdr3_aa: CASSEWTALNTEAFF
j_call: TRBJ2-3; clone_size: NA; v_call: TRBV7-6; d_call: TRBD2; cdr3_nt: TGTGCCAGCAGCTCCCGGATGGGGCTAGCGGGGGGGCAAAGCACAGATACGCAGTATTTT; cdr3_aa: CASSSRMGLAGGQSTDTQYF
j_call: TRBJ2-3; clone_size: NA; v_call: TRBV7-2; d_call: NA; cdr3_nt: TGTGCCAGCAGCTTACTGGGGACTAGCACAGATACGCAGTATTTT; cdr3_aa: CASSLLGTSTDTQYF
j_call: TRBJ2-1; clone_size: NA; v_call: TRBV2; d_call: TRBD1; cdr3_nt: TGTGCCAGCATAGACAGGGTCTGGCAGTTCTTC; cdr3_aa: CASIDRVWQFF
j_call: TRBJ2-5; clone_size: NA; v_call: TRBV4-1; d_call: NA; cdr3_nt: TGCGCCAGCAGCCTCTCGGGCGGGCCAGAGACCCAGTACTTC; cdr3_aa: CASSLSGGPETQYF
j_call: TRBJ2-7; clone_size: once; v_call: TRBV27; d_call: NA; cdr3_nt: TGTGCCAGCAGCAGGGGCGCTCCAACCTACGAGCAGTACTTC; cdr3_aa: CASSRGAPTYEQYF
j_call: TRBJ2-1; clone_size: NA; v_call: TRBV7-9; d_call: TRBD1; cdr3_nt: TGTGCCAGCAGCTCCCGGGACAGGGGGTTTCATGAGCAGTTCTTC; cdr3_aa: CASSSRDRGFHEQFF
j_call: TRBJ2-7; clone_size: NA; v_call: TRBV29-1; d_call: TRBD1; cdr3_nt: TGCAGCGTCGGGACAGGGGGATACTACGAGCAGTACTTC; cdr3_aa: CSVGTGGYYEQYF
j_call: TRBJ2-2; clone_size: few; v_call: TRBV28; d_call: TRBD2; cdr3_nt: TGTGCCAGCAGATTACCGGGACTAGCTAGGAACACCGGGGAGCTGTTTTTT; cdr3_aa: CASRLPGLARNTGELFF
j_call: TRBJ2-1; clone_size: NA; v_call: TRBV2; d_call: NA; cdr3_nt: TGTGCCAGTCCTCGGGACAACCGGAATGAGCAGTTCTTC; cdr3_aa: CASPRDNRNEQFF
j_call: TRBJ2-1; clone_size: NA; v_call: TRBV19; d_call: NA; cdr3_nt: TGTGCCAGTACGGAGAGGCAGGGGCCCCTCAATGAGCAGTTCTTC; cdr3_aa: CASTERQGPLNEQFF
j_call: TRBJ1-5; clone_size: NA; v_call: TRBV7-8; d_call: TRBD1; cdr3_nt: TGTGCCAGCAGCTCCGGACAGGGGAGCAATCAGCCCCAGCATTTT; cdr3_aa: CASSSGQGSNQPQHF
j_call: TRBJ2-2; clone_size: NA; v_call: TRBV14; d_call: NA; cdr3_nt: TGTGCCAGCAGCCAACAGGACACCGGGGAGCTGTTTTTT; cdr3_aa: CASSQQDTGELFF
j_call: TRBJ2-7; clone_size: once; v_call: TRBV6-5; d_call: NA; cdr3_nt: TGTGCCAGCACTTCCACGGTGGGGCGGGAGCAGTACTTC; cdr3_aa: CASTSTVGREQYF
j_call: TRBJ2-1; clone_size: NA; v_call: TRBV14; d_call: NA; cdr3_nt: TGTGCCAGCAGCCTACAGTACAATGAGCAGTTCTTC; cdr3_aa: CASSLQYNEQFF
j_call: TRBJ2-6; clone_size: NA; v_call: TRBV4-1; d_call: TRBD1; cdr3_nt: TGCGCCAGCAGCCAAACCGGGACAGGGGGTTCCGGGGCCAACGTCCTGACTTTC; cdr3_aa: CASSQTGTGGSGANVLTF
j_call: TRBJ2-7; clone_size: NA; v_call: TRBV10-3; d_call: TRBD1; cdr3_nt: TGTGCCATCAGGGCCAGGGGTGACAGGGGCTTCTACGAGCAGTACTTC; cdr3_aa: CAIRARGDRGFYEQYF
j_call: TRBJ2-2; clone_size: NA; v_call: TRBV7-2; d_call: NA; cdr3_nt: TGTGCCAGCAGTCGCAGGAACACCGGGGAGCTGTTTTTT; cdr3_aa: CASSRRNTGELFF
j_call: TRBJ2-5; clone_size: NA; v_call: TRBV28; d_call: NA; cdr3_nt: TGTGCCAGCAGTTTATACCCTAGCCCTCAAGAGACCCAGTACTTC; cdr3_aa: CASSLYPSPQETQYF
j_call: TRBJ1-5; clone_size: NA; v_call: TRBV19; d_call: TRBD1; cdr3_nt: TGTGCCAGTAGTATTCTCGACAGGGCCGATCAGCCCCAGCATTTT; cdr3_aa: CASSILDRADQPQHF
j_call: TRBJ2-3; clone_size: NA; v_call: TRBV25-1; d_call: NA; cdr3_nt: TGTGCCAGCAGTGAACAGTTCACAGATACGCAGTATTTT; cdr3_aa: CASSEQFTDTQYF
j_call: TRBJ2-7; clone_size: NA; v_call: TRBV9; d_call: TRBD1; cdr3_nt: TGTGCCAGCAGCTTTGGGGGACAGGGGACCGAGCAGTACTTC; cdr3_aa: CASSFGGQGTEQYF
j_call: TRBJ1-1; clone_size: NA; v_call: TRBV18; d_call: NA; cdr3_nt: TGTGCCAGCTCACCACGTGAGTACTTGAACACTGAAGCTTTCTTT; cdr3_aa: CASSPREYLNTEAFF
j_call: TRBJ2-7; clone_size: NA; v_call: TRBV6-6; d_call: NA; cdr3_nt: TGTGCCAGCTGGTTGGGGACACCGGCCTACGAGCAGTACTTC; cdr3_aa: CASWLGTPAYEQYF
j_call: TRBJ1-2; clone_size: NA; v_call: TRBV6-4; d_call: NA; cdr3_nt: TGTGCCAGCAGTGACCGTTGGGGAGGGGCGCAAGGCTACACCTTC; cdr3_aa: CASSDRWGGAQGYTF
j_call: TRBJ1-1; clone_size: NA; v_call: TRBV13; d_call: NA; cdr3_nt: TGTGCCAGCAGCCCCGGGAGAGAGTTCACTGAAGCTTTCTTT; cdr3_aa: CASSPGREFTEAFF
j_call: TRBJ2-5; clone_size: once; v_call: TRBV5-6; d_call: TRBD2; cdr3_nt: TGTGCCAGCAGCTTTTATCCGGGGGGGAAGGTAGAGACCCAGTACTTC; cdr3_aa: CASSFYPGGKVETQYF
j_call: TRBJ1-2; clone_size: NA; v_call: TRBV7-8; d_call: NA; cdr3_nt: TGTGCCAGCAGCCCTCCACGGAGAGGCTCTTATGGCTACACCTTC; cdr3_aa: CASSPPRRGSYGYTF
j_call: TRBJ1-2; clone_size: NA; v_call: TRBV6-5; d_call: TRBD1; cdr3_nt: TGTGCCAGCAGGGACCGGGACAGGGAGGTTGGCTACACCTTC; cdr3_aa: CASRDRDREVGYTF
j_call: TRBJ2-7; clone_size: NA; v_call: TRBV7-9; d_call: NA; cdr3_nt: TGTGCCAGCAGCCAAACTAGCAACGAGCAGTACTTC; cdr3_aa: CASSQTSNEQYF
j_call: TRBJ2-7; clone_size: NA; v_call: TRBV18; d_call: TRBD2; cdr3_nt: TGTGCCAGCTCACCTCTAGCGGGAGGAGATTACGAGCAGTACTTC; cdr3_aa: CASSPLAGGDYEQYF
j_call: TRBJ2-3; clone_size: NA; v_call: TRBV27; d_call: TRBD2; cdr3_nt: TGTGCCAGCAGTTGGTCTAGCGGGGCCTTCACAGATACGCAGTATTTT; cdr3_aa: CASSWSSGAFTDTQYF
j_call: TRBJ2-2; clone_size: NA; v_call: TRBV21-1; d_call: NA; cdr3_nt: TGTGCCAGCAATTCGACCGACAGGCGAATGAGCACCGGGGAGCTGTTTTTT; cdr3_aa: CASNSTDRRMSTGELFF
j_call: TRBJ1-1; clone_size: NA; v_call: TRBV7-9; d_call: NA; cdr3_nt: TGTGCCAGCAGCTTACGGGGGTGGGAGAACACTGAAGCTTTCTTT; cdr3_aa: CASSLRGWENTEAFF
j_call: TRBJ2-2; clone_size: once; v_call: TRBV6-5; d_call: NA; cdr3_nt: TGTGCCAGCAGTTATCGCGCGGAGCTGGCCGGGGAGCTGTTTTTT; cdr3_aa: CASSYRAELAGELFF
j_call: TRBJ2-4; clone_size: NA; v_call: TRBV4-2; d_call: TRBD1; cdr3_nt: TGTGCCAGCAGCCAAGATTTGGCAGGGGGTGGCAAAAACATTCAGTACTTC; cdr3_aa: CASSQDLAGGGKNIQYF
j_call: TRBJ2-3; clone_size: NA; v_call: TRBV29-1; d_call: NA; cdr3_nt: TGCAGCGTGGCAGTTGTCACAGATACGCAGTATTTT; cdr3_aa: CSVAVVTDTQYF